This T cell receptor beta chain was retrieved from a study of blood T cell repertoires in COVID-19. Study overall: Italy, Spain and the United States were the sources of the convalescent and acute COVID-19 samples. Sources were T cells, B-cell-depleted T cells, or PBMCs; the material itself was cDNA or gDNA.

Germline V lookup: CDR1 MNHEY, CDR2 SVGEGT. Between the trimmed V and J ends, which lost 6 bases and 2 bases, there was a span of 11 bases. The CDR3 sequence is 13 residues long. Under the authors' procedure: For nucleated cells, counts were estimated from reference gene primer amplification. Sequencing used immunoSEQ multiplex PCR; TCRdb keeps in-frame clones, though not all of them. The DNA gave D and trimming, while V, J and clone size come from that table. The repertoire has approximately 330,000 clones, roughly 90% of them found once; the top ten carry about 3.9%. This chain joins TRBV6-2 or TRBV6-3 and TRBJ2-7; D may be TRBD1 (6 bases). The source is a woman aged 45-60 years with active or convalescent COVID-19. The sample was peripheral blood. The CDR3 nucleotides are TGTGCCAGCAGCCGACAGGCGACCTACGAGCAGTACTTC. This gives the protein CASSRQATYEQYF.